These 20 T cell receptor beta chains were sequenced from one sample in a study of Graves' ophthalmopathy and Graves' hyperthyroidism. Amplification of the TCR beta CDR3 regions used RNA transcripts (as template). In the first round, RT-PCR was carried out with HTBI primers, and a multiplex PCR formed the second round. TCRdb recomputed calls from the multiplex PCR reads with MiXCR, one row per CDR3 protein. In the table there are roughly 610,000 distinct CDR3 sequences, about 24% of which are singletons. The sequencing sample was made of peripheral blood. The origin of the receptors is a young woman with stable Graves' hyperthyroidism. Some clones in this sample may be carry-over from other donors' samples.

This clonotype has a count of ten or more. This chain links TRBV6-1 with TRBJ1-1; perhaps TRBD1 as D (5 bases). V lost 4 bases and J 1 base, leaving 16 bases between the germline ends. The length of the CDR3 is 16 residues. Germline CDR1 and CDR2: MNHNS and SASEGT. DNA of the CDR3: TGTGCCAGCAGTGCATTACAGGCTGGTGGGAACACTGAAGCTTTCTTT. This sequence encodes CASSALQAGGNTEAFF.

This clonotype occurred once. The genes are TRBV2 and TRBJ1-1; D is uncertain. CDR3 length equals 15 residues. Trimming stripped 7 bases from V and 1 base from J, with 16 bases between. Germline CDR1 and CDR2: SNHLY and FYNNEI. The CDR3 loop is CASISRSLSNTEAFF. CDR3 coding DNA: TGTGCCAGCATTAGCAGATCGCTGTCGAACACTGAAGCTTTCTTT.

This clonotype was detected a few times. This chain connects TRBV7-8 to TRBJ2-7, with D possibly being TRBD2 (6 bases). CDR1 and CDR2 from the germline V gene are SGHVS and FQNEAQ. The V gene lost 1 base and the J gene lost 2 bases, with 12 bases spanning the gap. CDR3 length: 15 residues. CDR3 region: CASSLGGLLTYEQYF. CDR3 sequence (DNA): TGTGCCAGCAGCTTAGGGGGACTCCTAACCTACGAGCAGTACTTC. Full variable domain (remainder filled in from reference TRBV7-8 and TRBJ2-7): GAGVSQSPRYKVAKRGQDVALRCDPISGHVSLFWYQQALGQGPEFLTYFQNEAQLDKSGLPSDRFFAERPEGSVSTLKIQRTQQEDSAVYLCASSLGGLLTYEQYFGPGTRLTVT.

V gene TRBV5-1 combines with J gene TRBJ1-1, with 7 bases matching TRBD1. The germline CDR1 and CDR2 sequences are SGHRS and YFSETQ. The V segment lost 5 bases and the J segment 1 base; nucleotides outside the gene matches: 5. The CDR3 runs to 14 residues. This CDR3 reads CASRKGATNTEAFF. In DNA, the CDR3 is TGCGCCAGCAGGAAGGGGGCGACGAACACTGAAGCTTTCTTT. The full variable domain, with the rest looked up from reference TRBV5-1 and TRBJ1-1, is KAGVTQTPRYLIKTRGQQVTLSCSPISGHRSVSWYQQTPGQGLQFLFEYFSETQRNKGNFPGRFSGRQFSNSRSEMNVSTLELGDSALYLCASRKGATNTEAFFGQGTRLTVV.

The table lists this clonotype with many counts. V gene TRBV29-1 combines with J gene TRBJ1-1, with D unresolved. Germline lookup yields CDR1 SQVTM and CDR2 ANQGSEA. Trimming cost V 3 bases and J 7 bases, with 15 bases left between them. CDR3 size: 13 residues. CDR3 in DNA: TGCAGCGTTGAGTCGGTGGTTGATATTGAAGCTTTCTTT. It is translated as CSVESVVDIEAFF.

This clonotype was observed many times. The V gene is TRBV18, the J gene TRBJ2-5; 7 bases are shared with TRBD1. Looked up from germline, CDR1 is KGHSH and CDR2 is LQKENI. Germline trimming cut 3 bases from V and 5 bases from J; bases unmatched to any gene: 9. The CDR3 extends over 15 amino acids. The CDR3 nucleotides read TGTGCCAGCTCACCTAAGGACAGGTCCAGGGAGACCCAGTACTTC. Protein sequence: CASSPKDRSRETQYF.

V usage is TRBV6-2 or TRBV6-3 and J usage is TRBJ1-5; tentatively, D is TRBD1 (5 bases). Germline lookup yields CDR1 MNHEY and CDR2 SVGEGT. Between the trimmed V and J ends, which lost 6 bases and 9 bases, there was a span of 21 bases. The CDR3 contains 15 residues. This CDR3 reads CASRIAGLGGGPQHF. The CDR3 bases are TGTGCCAGCAGGATCGCGGGACTCGGAGGTGGGCCCCAGCATTTT.

This clonotype was counted many times. The gene calls are TRBV18 and TRBJ1-1; 7 positions agree with TRBD1. In germline, CDR1 is KGHSH, CDR2 LQKENI. This CDR3 has 14 residues. The junction had 4 bases not matched to a gene; V was cut back by 3 bases and J by 3 bases. This CDR3 reads CASSPRGTDTEAFF. The CDR3 DNA is TGTGCCAGCTCACCCCGTGGGACAGACACTGAAGCTTTCTTT.

The genes are TRBV7-2 and TRBJ2-7, with a weak D call TRBD1 (6 bases). In germline, CDR1 is SGHTA, CDR2 FQGNSA. The ends were cut back, 2 bases at V and 7 bases at J, with 9 bases in the middle. This CDR3 region has 12 residues. As DNA, the CDR3 is TGTGCCAGCAGCTTACAGGGGTGGGAGCAGTACTTC. Amino acids: CASSLQGWEQYF.

This clonotype appeared a few times. The chain employs TRBV28 and TRBJ2-2, with a possible D match to TRBD2 (5 bases). This CDR3 is 13 amino acids long. Germline V lookup: CDR1 MDHEN, CDR2 SYDVKM. Trimming removed 6 bases at V and 1 base at J, with 6 bases between. In nucleotides, the CDR3 is TGTGCCAGCAGGCGGGTGAACACCGGGGAGCTGTTTTTT. Amino acids: CASRRVNTGELFF.

This clonotype was seen a few times. The chain joins TRBV5-1 to TRBJ1-1; D call uncertain. The CDR3 extends over 13 amino acids. CDR1 and CDR2 (germline): SGHRS, YFSETQ. Deletions cut 0 bases from V and 8 bases from J, with 11 bases between. The CDR3 DNA sequence: TGCGCCAGCAGCTTGGAGGGTCGGGCGGAAGCTTTCTTT. This codes for CASSLEGRAEAFF.

At least ten counts were recorded for this clonotype. The chain recombines TRBV28 with TRBJ1-2; the D gene is possibly TRBD1 (6 bases). Looked up from germline, CDR1 is MDHEN and CDR2 is SYDVKM. Trimming left V 5 bases short and J 4 bases short, with 20 bases between. The CDR3 runs 16 residues. The CDR3 region is CASSTGGSGGAYGYTF. Written as DNA, the CDR3 is TGTGCCAGCAGTACCGGGGGTTCGGGGGGCGCCTATGGCTACACCTTC.

Ten or more counts support this clonotype. This rearrangement joins TRBV19 to TRBJ1-5; the match to TRBD1 covers 7 bases. Germline V CDR1 and CDR2: LNHDA, SQIVND (reference sequence). The CDR3 totals 18 residues. The trim removed 7 bases at V and 0 bases at J, leaving 15 bases unmatched. The CDR3 sequence: CASTFLRDRDYSNQPQHF. The CDR3 DNA reads TGTGCCAGTACCTTCCTCCGGGACAGAGATTATAGCAATCAGCCCCAGCATTTT.

This clonotype was seen at least ten times. Because the CDR3's place on the DNA is in doubt, the DNA is left out and the CDR3 is given as listed by TCRdb. The V and J genes are TRBV29-1 and TRBJ1-2; the table's D call TRBD1 went unverified against the DNA. Germline values: CDR1 SQVTM, CDR2 ANQGSEA. The length of the CDR3 is 12 amino acids, counting both ends. The CDR3 region is CSTKTVSYGCTF.

This clonotype was counted at least ten times. The chain joins TRBV20-1 to TRBJ2-7, with D possibly matching TRBD1 (6 bases). Trimming took 8 bases from V and 6 from J, leaving 17 bases between them. Germline V gene sequence: CDR1 DFQATT, CDR2 SNEGSKA (reference sequence). CDR3 length: 12 residues. CDR3 coding DNA: TGCAGTACATGGGACCGCAGGGGCGAGCAGTACTTC. It codes for CSTWDRRGEQYF.

This clonotype was detected only once. This chain joins TRBV30 and TRBJ2-5; 16 nucleotides match TRBD2. Per the germline V gene, CDR1 is GTSNPN and CDR2 is SVGIG (reference sequence). The CDR3 contains 18 residues. V was pared by 3 bases and J by 2 bases, with 9 bases of the junction left unmatched. The CDR3, as DNA: TGTGCCTGGAGCCACCAGGGACTAGCGGGAGGGAGGCAAGAGACCCAGTACTTC. Translated, it gives CAWSHQGLAGGRQETQYF.

This clonotype was found many times. This chain uses TRBV12-3 or TRBV12-4 with TRBJ2-7, with D perhaps TRBD1 or TRBD2 (5 bases each). Between the trimmed V and J ends, which lost 6 bases and 9 bases, there was a span of 24 bases. The CDR3 loop spans 15 amino acids. CDR3 nucleotide sequence: TGTGCCAGCAGGCTACGCCGGGATGCCCTGGGGCGGCAGTACTTC. It translates to CASRLRRDALGRQYF.

Many counts were recorded for this clonotype. V usage is TRBV24-1 and J usage is TRBJ1-5; D remains unclear. Per germline, CDR1 KGHDR and CDR2 SFDVKD. The CDR3 covers 15 residues. V lost 3 bases and J 0 bases, leaving 8 bases between the germline ends. CDR3 region: CATSDPRTSNQPQHF. The CDR3 bases are TGTGCCACCAGTGATCCCCGGACTAGCAATCAGCCCCAGCATTTT.

The V gene is TRBV18, the J gene TRBJ2-7; 9 bases fit TRBD2. The CDR3 spans 15 residues. Germline V gives CDR1 KGHSH, CDR2 LQKENI. Trimming removed 0 bases from V and 3 bases from J; junction bases left unmatched: 3. DNA of the CDR3: TGTGCCAGCTCACCACCGATTAGCGGGGGCTACGAGCAGTACTTC. Translated: CASSPPISGGYEQYF.

CDR3 sequence reads: CASSSSQGAEEQYF. The CDR3 region has the DNA TGTGCCAGCAGCTCCTCACAGGGGGCAGAAGAGCAGTACTTC. The chain employs TRBV5-5 and TRBJ2-7; TRBD1 agrees at 9 bases. Germline V gives CDR1 SGHKS, CDR2 YYEKEE (reference sequence). V lost 3 bases to trimming and J lost 7 bases; unmatched junction nucleotides: 8. The CDR3 has 14 amino acids.